A single sample is the source of the 18 T cell receptor beta chains below, sequenced in a study of shared clonotypes between healthy human individuals. TCRdb's table, derived via immunoSEQ multiplex PCR, lists solely in-frame clones and lacks some. The profile covers 1,100,000 or so clones, with around 78% appearing a single time and approximately 0.5% taken by the ten largest. The sample consisted of memory CD4+ T cells from PBMCs. Subset indicated: CD45RA-negative fraction. Receptors were obtained from a man younger than 35 in good health. Some clones in this sample may be carry-over from other donors' samples.

The J gene is TRBJ1-3, the V gene TRBV18; D is undetermined. The germline V gene encodes CDR1 KGHSH and CDR2 LQKENI. The CDR3 runs to 15 residues. V was clipped by 0 bases and J by 7 bases, with 13 bases between them. The DNA for the CDR3 is TGTGCCAGCTCACCACCCAGTGAGGGCCTTAACACCATATATTTT. Protein: CASSPPSEGLNTIYF.

The chain combines TRBV28 with TRBJ1-3; no clear D. The length of the CDR3 is 11 residues. Germline loops: CDR1 MDHEN, CDR2 SYDVKM. V shed 7 bases and J shed 7 bases, with 8 bases lying between them. In nucleotides, the CDR3 is TGTGCCAGCAACACCGGGAACACCATATATTTT. This sequence encodes CASNTGNTIYF.

This rearrangement joins TRBV5-1 to TRBJ2-7, with 12 nucleotides matching TRBD2. The CDR3 is made up of 16 amino acids. Looked up from germline, CDR1 is SGHRS and CDR2 is YFSETQ. V was pared by 0 bases and J by 9 bases, with 10 bases of the junction left unmatched. Written as DNA, the CDR3 is TGCGCCAGCAGCTTGGGGCTAGCGGGAGGGGGAATCCGGCAGTACTTC. It translates to CASSLGLAGGGIRQYF. Drawing the rest from reference TRBV5-1 and TRBJ2-7, the complete variable domain is KAGVTQTPRYLIKTRGQQVTLSCSPISGHRSVSWYQQTPGQGLQFLFEYFSETQRNKGNFPGRFSGRQFSNSRSEMNVSTLELGDSALYLCASSLGLAGGGIRQYFGPGTRLTVT.

This clone was recorded once. The chain recombines TRBV4-2 with TRBJ2-4; 7 bases agree with TRBD2. This CDR3 has 21 amino acids. Unmatched junction bases numbered 24, after V lost 2 bases and J lost 5 bases. Germline V CDR1 and CDR2: LGHNA, YNFKEQ. CDR3 nucleotides: TGTGCCAGCAGCCAAACTGCTGATAGCGGGTTCGGGAACCCCACCCAAAACATTCAGTACTTC. It is translated as CASSQTADSGFGNPTQNIQYF.

This clone was observed a few times. The V and J genes are TRBV2 and TRBJ2-7; D unclear. The germline CDR1 and CDR2 sequences are SNHLY and FYNNEI. This CDR3 is 10 amino acids long. Trimming pared 6 bases from V and 5 bases from J, leaving 5 bases between. CDR3 sequence (DNA): TGTGCCAGCAGCTGGGACGAGCAGTACTTC. Protein sequence: CASSWDEQYF. Filled out from reference TRBV2 and TRBJ2-7, the complete variable domain reads EPEVTQTPSHQVTQMGQEVILRCVPISNHLYFYWYRQILGQKVEFLVSFYNNEISEKSEIFDDQFSVERPDGSNFTLKIRSTKLEDSAMYFCASSWDEQYFGPGTRLTVT.

This clone occurred once. V and J are TRBV5-1 and TRBJ2-1; 9 bases align to TRBD1. This CDR3 is 17 amino acids long. Germline values: CDR1 SGHRS, CDR2 YFSETQ. The trim removed 3 bases at V and 1 base at J, leaving 8 bases unmatched. The DNA of the CDR3 is TGCGCCAGCAGCTACTCTCCCGGGACAGGGTCCTACAATGAGCAGTTCTTC. The encoded protein is CASSYSPGTGSYNEQFF.

The chain employs TRBV28 and TRBJ1-2; the match to TRBD1 covers 8 bases. V was clipped by 3 bases and J by 4 bases; unmatched bases: 13. The CDR3 has 17 residues. CDR1 and CDR2 from the germline V gene are MDHEN and SYDVKM. Here the CDR3 reads CASSFLSGTGSLYGYTF. CDR3 DNA: TGTGCCAGCAGTTTTCTTAGTGGGACAGGCTCCCTCTATGGCTACACCTTC.

Only one count was recorded for this clone. J is TRBJ2-7 and V is TRBV18; D uncertain. Germline loops: CDR1 KGHSH, CDR2 LQKENI. V dropped 2 bases and J dropped 2 bases, with 7 bases sitting between them. This CDR3 has 13 amino acids. The CDR3 DNA sequence: TGTGCCAGCTCACCAAGTCGGACCTACGAGCAGTACTTC. This codes for CASSPSRTYEQYF.

This sequence joins TRBV9 and TRBJ1-4, with TRBD1 as a possible D gene (5 bases). Trimming stripped 3 bases from V and 10 bases from J, with 13 bases between. The CDR3 has 13 residues. The germline CDR1 and CDR2 sequences are SGDLS and YYNGEE. The chain's CDR3 is CASSEGQGAKLFF. CDR3 nucleotide sequence: TGTGCCAGCAGCGAGGGGCAGGGTGCAAAACTGTTTTTT.

This chain connects TRBV6-1 to TRBJ2-3, with 13 bases identical to TRBD2. Trimming cost V 4 bases and J 4 bases; bases outside gene matches: 11. This CDR3 is built from 18 residues. Germline V lookup: CDR1 MNHNS, CDR2 SASEGT. The CDR3 region has the DNA TGTGCCAGCAGTGTAACCACAGGACTAGCGGGAGACCCAGATACGCAGTATTTT. This codes for CASSVTTGLAGDPDTQYF.

V gene TRBV5-1 combines with J gene TRBJ2-1; TRBD2 aligns across 13 bases. V trimming: 6 bases; J trimming: 7 bases; junction bases outside the gene matches: 13. Germline values: CDR1 SGHRS, CDR2 YFSETQ. The CDR3 totals 17 residues. The CDR3 DNA reads as TGCGCCAGCACAAAGACCCCACTAGCGGGAGGGCGGAATGAGCAGTTCTTC. Its protein is CASTKTPLAGGRNEQFF. The full variable domain, with the rest looked up from reference TRBV5-1 and TRBJ2-1, is KAGVTQTPRYLIKTRGQQVTLSCSPISGHRSVSWYQQTPGQGLQFLFEYFSETQRNKGNFPGRFSGRQFSNSRSEMNVSTLELGDSALYLCASTKTPLAGGRNEQFFGPGTRLTVL.

This clone occurred a few times. V usage is TRBV5-6 and J usage is TRBJ2-3; D call uncertain. Between the trimmed V and J ends, which lost 0 bases and 4 bases, there was a span of 9 bases. CDR3 length equals 14 residues. Germline loops: CDR1 SGHDT, CDR2 YYEEEE. Here the CDR3 DNA reads TGTGCCAGCAGCTTGGGGCCAGCGCCAGATACGCAGTATTTT. Translation: CASSLGPAPDTQYF.

Details on this clone: One end of the junction varies from germline; a read error may be responsible. The sample has other DNA sequences that encode this CDR3 too. The V gene is TRBV7-3, the J gene TRBJ2-5; 8 bases map to TRBD1. CDR1 and CDR2 from the germline V gene are SGHTA and FQGTGA. The CDR3 length is 15 residues. CDR3 DNA: TGTGCCAGCAGCCTAACAGGGGGAAGTGGAGAGACCCAGTACTTC. Protein product: CASSLTGGSGETQYF.

The rearrangement links TRBV7-9 to TRBJ2-4; D gene uncertain. CDR1 and CDR2 from the germline V gene are SEHNR and FQNEAQ (reference sequence). The CDR3 length is 15 residues. V lost 0 bases and J 6 bases, leaving 12 bases between the germline ends. In nucleotides, the CDR3 is TGTGCCAGCAGCTTAGCGCTGGCGGCAAGAAACATTCAGTACTTC. The encoded protein is CASSLALAARNIQYF.

This clone was detected a few times. This chain connects TRBV30 to TRBJ2-4; TRBD1 might be the D (6 bases). V dropped 2 bases and J dropped 2 bases, with 13 bases sitting between them. The CDR3 has 15 amino acids. The V gene's germline CDR1 is GTSNPN and CDR2 SVGIG (reference sequence). The CDR3 DNA is TGTGCCTGGAGTCGCAGGGGCATGACCAAAAACATTCAGTACTTC. This translates into CAWSRRGMTKNIQYF.

This clone appeared a few times. The rearrangement joins TRBV6-6 to TRBJ2-7; maybe TRBD2 (5 bases). Germline V gives CDR1 MNHNY, CDR2 SVGAGI (reference sequence). The germline V and J ends were trimmed by 7 bases and 8 bases, with 12 bases remaining between them. The CDR3 runs 11 residues. CDR3 DNA sequence: TGTGCCAGCACTTCAGGAGGCAAGCAGTACTTC. As protein: CASTSGGKQYF.

V and J are TRBV29-1 and TRBJ1-3, with 7 bases aligning to TRBD1. The CDR3 contains 15 residues. V shed 6 bases, J shed 0 bases, and the junction held 8 bases outside the gene matches. The germline V gene encodes CDR1 SQVTM and CDR2 ANQGSEA. The CDR3 region is CSVAPDRTSGNTIYF. The CDR3 coding sequence is TGCAGCGTCGCGCCGGACAGGACCTCTGGAAACACCATATATTTT.

The gene calls are TRBV6-5 and TRBJ1-4; weak D call: TRBD1 (5 bases). The CDR3 runs to 13 residues. Germline assignment: CDR1 MNHEY and CDR2 SVGAGI. The ends were cut back, 8 bases at V and 8 bases at J, with 15 bases in the middle. As DNA, the CDR3 is TGTGCCAGCGGAAAGTCCAGGGTCGAAAAACTGTTTTTT. Residues: CASGKSRVEKLFF.